Below are 6 T cell receptor beta chains sequenced from a single sample in a study of T-cell memory formation after mild COVID-19. TCRdb reanalysed the 5' RACE reads using MiXCR and keeps one entry per CDR3 protein. The table lists 500,000 to 600,000 distinct CDR3 sequences, about 20% of them singletons. Input material: PBMCs or a T cell subset sorted from them (not recorded which). The receptors were sampled from an adult woman who had mild COVID-19 (a few samples of this study predate the infection). Cell type and time point are not known.

The sample holds a few counts of this clonotype. The chain couples TRBV4-1 to TRBJ2-7; D is undetermined. This CDR3 is 13 amino acids long. The germline V gene has CDR1 MGHRA and CDR2 YSYEKL. Deletions cut 3 bases from V and 4 bases from J, with 10 bases between. The CDR3 region is CASSHEQPYEQYF. The CDR3 region has the DNA TGCGCCAGCAGCCATGAACAGCCTTACGAGCAGTACTTC.

The gene calls are TRBV7-9 and TRBJ1-1; D perhaps matches TRBD1 (5 bases). This CDR3 spans 13 amino acids. The germline V and J ends were trimmed by 7 bases and 10 bases, with 19 bases remaining between them. The germline CDR1 and CDR2 sequences are SEHNR and FQNEAQ (reference sequence). The CDR3 bases are TGTGCCAGCAACCGGGGCAGGGAAAGTGTAGCTTTCTTT. Protein product: CASNRGRESVAFF.

The chain carries TRBV18 and TRBJ2-7, with 10 bases that match TRBD2. The V and J ends lost 4 bases and 5 bases, in that order; junction bases with no gene match: 8. The germline gives CDR1 KGHSH, CDR2 LQKENI. This CDR3 contains 15 residues. DNA for the CDR3: TGTGCCAGCTCACTCGAAGCGGGAGGGCCCGACGAGCAGTACTTC. It codes for CASSLEAGGPDEQYF.

The CDR3 spells CATSRDRVRSNEQFF. For the CDR3, the DNA is TGTGCCACCAGCAGAGATCGAGTCAGGAGCAATGAGCAGTTCTTC. The V call is TRBV15, the J call TRBJ2-1; D is undetermined. The CDR3 runs 15 residues. Trimming shortened V by 0 bases and J by 6 bases, and 12 bases separated the two germline ends. CDR1 and CDR2 (germline): LNHNV, YYDKDF (reference sequence).

A few counts support this clonotype. The J gene is TRBJ2-7, the V gene TRBV27, with a tentative D call TRBD1 (6 bases). V was trimmed by 3 bases and J by 4 bases, leaving 13 bases between them. CDR1 is MNHEY and CDR2 is SMNVEV in the germline V gene (reference sequence). The CDR3 is 14 amino acids. The CDR3 sequence is CASSLHRARYEQYF. DNA for the CDR3: TGTGCCAGCAGTTTGCACAGGGCGAGATACGAGCAGTACTTC.

This clonotype has just a few counts. This chain joins TRBV4-3 and TRBJ2-7; unclear D gene. The CDR3 covers 14 residues. Germline loops: CDR1 LGHNA, CDR2 YSLEER. The V end lost 1 base, the J end lost 7 bases, and 14 bases lay between the germline ends. This chain's CDR3 is CASSQVPQDVEQYF. The CDR3 nucleotides read TGCGCCAGCAGCCAAGTCCCTCAGGATGTGGAGCAGTACTTC.